This TCR beta chain was obtained from a study of blood T cell repertoires in COVID-19. Across the whole study: The samples span acute and convalescent COVID-19 from the United States, Italy and Spain.

Trimming removed 6 bases from V and 1 base from J, with 12 bases in between. Germline CDR1 SQVTM, CDR2 ANQGSEA. The CDR3 loop spans 13 amino acids. Sequencing was performed with immunoSEQ multiplex PCR; in TCRdb, only in-frame clones are kept and a portion is missing. This sample yields about 300,000 clones, of which 85% are seen a single time; about 2.7% belongs to the top ten. This chain joins TRBV29-1 and TRBJ1-1; possibly TRBD1 for D (5 bases). The TCR originated in a woman aged 45-60 years who had recovered from COVID-19. Sequenced material: PBMCs or T cells enriched from blood (not recorded which). The CDR3, as DNA: TGCAGCGTAGGGGCATGGAGGAACACTGAAGCTTTCTTT. It encodes CSVGAWRNTEAFF. Supplemented by reference TRBV29-1 and TRBJ1-1, the full variable domain reads SAVISQKPSRDICQRGTSLTIQCQVDSQVTMMFWYRQQPGQSLTLIATANQGSEATYESGFVIDKFPISRPNLTFSTLTVSNMSPEDSSIYLCSVGAWRNTEAFFGQGTRLTVV.